This T cell receptor beta chain is drawn from a study of Graves' ophthalmopathy and Graves' hyperthyroidism. Trimming cost V 2 bases and J 0 bases, with 13 bases left between them. The germline gives CDR1 MNHEY, CDR2 SVGEGT. The CDR3 sequence is 16 residues long. Amplified TCR beta CDR3 regions were obtained using RNA transcripts as template. Scientists carried out first-round RT-PCR using HTBI primers and then a second-round multiplex PCR. TCRdb analysed the multiplex PCR reads with MiXCR anew, one entry per CDR3 protein. The sample consists of 400,000 to 450,000 distinct CDR3 sequences, 21% of them appearing once.

Sequenced material: peripheral blood. The receptor comes from a young woman with stable Graves' hyperthyroidism. The chain joins TRBV6-2 or TRBV6-3 to TRBJ1-2, with D hard to call. In DNA form, the CDR3 reads TGTGCCAGCAGTTACCCGTCCGACCGGCCTAACTATGGCTACACCTTC. It specifies CASSYPSDRPNYGYTF.